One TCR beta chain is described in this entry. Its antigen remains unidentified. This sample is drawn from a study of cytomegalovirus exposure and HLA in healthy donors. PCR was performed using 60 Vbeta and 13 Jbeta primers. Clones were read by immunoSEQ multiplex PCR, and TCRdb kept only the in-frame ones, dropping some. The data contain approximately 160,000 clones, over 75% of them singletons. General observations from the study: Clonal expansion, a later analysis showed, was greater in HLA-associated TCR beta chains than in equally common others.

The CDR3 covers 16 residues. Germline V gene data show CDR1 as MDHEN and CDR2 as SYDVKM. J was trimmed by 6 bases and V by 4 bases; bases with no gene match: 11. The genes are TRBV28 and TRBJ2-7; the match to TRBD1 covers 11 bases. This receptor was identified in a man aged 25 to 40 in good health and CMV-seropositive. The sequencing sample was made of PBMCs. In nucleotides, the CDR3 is TGTGCCAGCAGTTATCCTGGACAGGGGGCACGCCTCGAGCAGTACTTC. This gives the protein CASSYPGQGARLEQYF.